The 25 T cell receptor beta chains below come from one sample, sequenced in a study of blood T cells in healthy people across ages. PCR was performed a second time for about 7 to 12 cycles using a sample-barcoded 5' primer and a J-beta primer mix. Each CDR3 protein is one row after TCRdb ran MiXCR on the 5' RACE reads. The data contain roughly 1.5 million distinct CDR3 sequences, under 55% of them singletons. Input material: blood. Receptor source: a young woman in good health.

This clonotype was observed a few times. The chain recombines TRBV15 with TRBJ2-3; maybe TRBD2 (6 bases). Deletions cut 8 bases from V and 5 bases from J, with 14 bases between. The CDR3 totals 13 residues. From germline, CDR1 is LNHNV and CDR2 YYDKDF (reference sequence). The CDR3 loop reads CATERALRDTQYF. CDR3 sequence (DNA): TGTGCCACCGAGCGGGCCCTGAGAGATACGCAGTATTTT.

CDR3 coding DNA: TGCAGCGTTGCGGGACTAGCGGGAGGGCCGCTATCCTACGAGCAGTACTTC. As protein: CSVAGLAGGPLSYEQYF. J is TRBJ2-7 and V is TRBV29-1, with 16 bases lining up with TRBD2. The germline V gene has CDR1 SQVTM and CDR2 ANQGSEA. J gave up 1 base and V 4 bases, and 7 bases lay outside the gene matches. The length of the CDR3 is 17 residues.

This clonotype showed up just a few times. DNA for the CDR3: TGTGCCAGCAGGGGGGACAGCTACTATAATTCACCCCTCCACTTT. Translation: CASRGDSYYNSPLHF. J is TRBJ1-6 and V is TRBV2; the match to TRBD1 covers 7 bases. The CDR3 covers 15 residues. J was trimmed by 3 bases and V by 6 bases; bases with no gene match: 5. From germline, CDR1 is SNHLY and CDR2 FYNNEI.

This clonotype came up many times. This rearrangement joins TRBV20-1 to TRBJ2-3; 13 bases line up with TRBD2. The CDR3 sequence is 17 residues long. The junction had 8 bases not matched to a gene; V was cut back by 5 bases and J by 0 bases. Germline V gene data show CDR1 as DFQATT and CDR2 as SNEGSKA (reference sequence). This CDR3 reads CSAPGTSGAPSTDTQYF. In DNA, the CDR3 is TGCAGTGCTCCCGGGACTAGCGGGGCGCCTAGCACAGATACGCAGTATTTT.

Points on this clonotype: A junction boundary mismatches the germline segment, possibly from a read error. The chain uses TRBV29-1 and TRBJ2-1, with 7 bases matching TRBD2. Germline V gene data show CDR1 as SQVTM and CDR2 as ANQGSEA. The CDR3 covers 14 residues. The CDR3: CSPRLSGIYSEQFF. The CDR3 coding sequence is TGCAGCCCAAGATTGAGCGGGATCTACAGTGAGCAGTTCTTC.

This rearrangement joins TRBV11-3 to TRBJ2-1; 9 bases are a match to TRBD2. The J call may be faulty, since TRBJ2-7 better matches the DNA end. The CDR3 covers 16 residues. Per the germline V gene, CDR1 is SGHNT and CDR2 is YENEEA. CDR3 nucleotides: TGTGCCAGCAGCCGGCTCGGGACTAGCCCCTACAATGAGCAGTACTTC. Amino acids: CASSRLGTSPYNEQYF.

The chain links TRBV14 to TRBJ2-1, with unresolved D. Per germline, CDR1 SGHDN and CDR2 FVKESK. Trimming removed 3 bases at V and 4 bases at J, with 16 bases between. This CDR3 has 16 amino acids. CDR3 in DNA: TGTGCCAGCAGCCAGGACGGACGAGATCGATACAATGAGCAGTTCTTC. Protein: CASSQDGRDRYNEQFF.

This clonotype has a handful of counts. The V gene is TRBV5-1, the J gene TRBJ1-5; possibly TRBD1 for D (6 bases). Germline V gene sequence: CDR1 SGHRS, CDR2 YFSETQ. V shed 4 bases and J shed 6 bases, with 17 bases lying between them. This CDR3 region has 15 residues. CDR3 sequence reads: CASSPRGGTAQPQHF. The CDR3 bases are TGCGCCAGCAGCCCGAGGGGGGGGACCGCTCAGCCCCAGCATTTT.

As for this clonotype: One junction end disagrees with the germline gene, perhaps due to a read error. V and J are TRBV10-3 and TRBJ1-2; possibly TRBD1 for D (5 bases). Germline V gene data show CDR1 as ENHRY and CDR2 as SYGVKD. This CDR3 is built from 13 residues. The CDR3 nucleotides are TGTGCCTTCAGTGGGGCGGACCTCTATGGCTACACCTTC. Amino acids: CAFSGADLYGYTF.

This chain joins TRBV20-1 and TRBJ2-5; D is unresolved. The CDR3 contains 15 residues. Germline V gene data show CDR1 as DFQATT and CDR2 as SNEGSKA (reference sequence). Trimming left V 3 bases short and J 2 bases short, with 16 bases between. The CDR3 loop reads CSARAADRSQETQYF. The CDR3 coding sequence is TGCAGTGCTAGGGCGGCAGATCGGTCGCAAGAGACCCAGTACTTC.

This clonotype was seen only a few times. The chain is built from TRBV25-1 and TRBJ1-6; D is ambiguous. CDR1 and CDR2 (germline): MGHDK, SYGVNS. Trimming shortened V by 2 bases and J by 7 bases, and 3 bases separated the two germline ends. The CDR3 loop spans 12 amino acids. CDR3 nucleotides: TGTGCCAGCAGTGAAGTGAATTCACCCCTCCACTTT. It encodes CASSEVNSPLHF.

The CDR3 DNA follows: TGCAGTGCTAGAGCCGTGGGGAGTTACACCATATATTTT. Encoded protein: CSARAVGSYTIYF. The chain couples TRBV20-1 to TRBJ1-3; D call uncertain. Trimming removed 1 base at V and 8 bases at J, with 12 bases between. There are 13 residues in the CDR3. Germline V gene data show CDR1 as DFQATT and CDR2 as SNEGSKA (reference sequence).

This rearrangement joins TRBV4-1 to TRBJ1-2; 12 bases match TRBD1. The V segment lost 2 bases and the J segment 9 bases; nucleotides outside the gene matches: 7. This CDR3 has 15 amino acids. Germline-derived CDR1 and CDR2 are MGHRA and YSYEKL. Here the CDR3 DNA reads TGCGCCAGCAGCCAACCGGGACAGGGGGCTTTTCGCTACACCTTC. Encoded protein: CASSQPGQGAFRYTF.

V gene TRBV4-3 combines with J gene TRBJ1-3; the D gene is possibly TRBD1 (6 bases). The CDR3 sequence is 17 residues long. Germline V gives CDR1 LGHNA, CDR2 YSLEER. Trimming took off 4 bases at V and 0 bases at J, with 16 bases between the two ends. The CDR3 region has the DNA TGCGCCAGCAGCCCCCCCGGGCAGGGGAGCTCTGGAAACACCATATATTTT. Its protein is CASSPPGQGSSGNTIYF.

The DNA of the CDR3 is TGTGCCAGCAGCATCGGACAGGGTAATGGCTACACCTTC. Amino acid sequence: CASSIGQGNGYTF. The gene calls are TRBV7-9 and TRBJ1-2; 8 bases align to TRBD1. V dropped 5 bases and J dropped 6; count of bases not matched to a gene: 5. Germline CDR1 reads SEHNR; CDR2 reads FQNEAQ (reference sequence). The CDR3 runs to 13 residues. Complete variable domain (other parts from reference TRBV7-9 and TRBJ1-2): DTGVSQNPRHKITKRGQNVTFRCDPISEHNRLYWYRQTLGQGPEFLTYFQNEAQLEKSRLLSDRFSAERPKGSFSTLEIQRTEQGDSAMYLCASSIGQGNGYTFGSGTRLTVV.

The genes are TRBV20-1 and TRBJ1-1, with D perhaps TRBD1 (5 bases). The CDR3 runs to 13 residues. Germline values: CDR1 DFQATT, CDR2 SNEGSKA (reference sequence). V dropped 6 bases and J dropped 5 bases, with 16 bases sitting between them. As DNA, the CDR3 is TGCAGTGCCCGTGGCGGGGCTTGGACTGAAGCTTTCTTT. Its protein is CSARGGAWTEAFF.

This clonotype has a handful of counts. The chain uses TRBV27 and TRBJ1-5; 8 nucleotides align to TRBD1. Germline V gene lookup returns CDR1 MNHEY and CDR2 SMNVEV (reference sequence). The V segment lost 5 bases and the J segment 5 bases; nucleotides outside the gene matches: 11. The CDR3 covers 16 residues. The CDR3 is CASSPRTGTGYQPQHF. CDR3 nucleotides: TGTGCCAGCAGTCCTCGGACAGGGACGGGGTATCAGCCCCAGCATTTT.

The V call is TRBV7-9, the J call TRBJ1-2, with D tentatively TRBD1 (5 bases). Trimming stripped 2 bases from V and 7 bases from J, with 14 bases between. CDR1 and CDR2 (germline): SEHNR, FQNEAQ (reference sequence). The CDR3 consists of 14 residues. CDR3 in DNA: TGTGCCAGCAGCTTATCTGGGACGGAAAGTGGCTACACCTTC. It yields the protein CASSLSGTESGYTF.

The V gene is TRBV12-3 or TRBV12-4, the J gene TRBJ2-3; D not resolved. V gave up 5 bases and J gave up 2 bases, with 11 bases separating them. The CDR3 is 14 residues long. CDR3 sequence (DNA): TGTGCCAGCAGTCTGAGAATTTTCACAGATACGCAGTATTTT. This encodes CASSLRIFTDTQYF.

This clonotype turned up a few times. This chain links TRBV29-1 with TRBJ2-7, with 7 bases identical to TRBD2. From germline, CDR1 is SQVTM and CDR2 ANQGSEA. V lost 0 bases and J lost 5; bases outside the gene matches: 7. CDR3 length equals 14 residues. The CDR3 DNA reads TGCAGCGTTGAAGAGTGGGAGGGCCGGAACGAGCAGTACTTC. It encodes CSVEEWEGRNEQYF.

The CDR3 DNA sequence: TGTGCCAGCAGCCCAGGGACAGGGGGCATATACGAGCAGTACTTC. Encoded protein: CASSPGTGGIYEQYF. The V call is TRBV7-9, the J call TRBJ2-7; the match to TRBD1 covers 12 bases. V gave up 5 bases and J gave up 4 bases; unmatched junction bases: 6. Germline V gene data show CDR1 as SEHNR and CDR2 as FQNEAQ (reference sequence). The CDR3 runs 15 residues.

This clonotype showed up just a few times. The CDR3 DNA reads TGTGCCAGCAGCCCAAGACAGGAGACTAACTATGGCTACACCTTC. Protein sequence: CASSPRQETNYGYTF. The chain employs TRBV7-9 and TRBJ1-2; a weak D match, TRBD1 (6 bases). V was shortened by 5 bases and J by 0 bases, with 13 bases between the two germline ends. The CDR3 spans 15 residues. Germline CDR1 SEHNR, CDR2 FQNEAQ (reference sequence).

The V call is TRBV7-9, the J call TRBJ2-5; D tentatively reads TRBD1 or TRBD2 (5 bases each). V was pared by 0 bases and J by 4 bases, with 6 bases between. Germline CDR1 is SEHNR and CDR2 is FQNEAQ (reference sequence). This CDR3 has 13 residues. CDR3 loop: CASSLAGPETQYF. CDR3 DNA: TGTGCCAGCAGCTTAGCGGGACCAGAGACCCAGTACTTC.

The rearrangement joins TRBV29-1 to TRBJ2-1; D is ambiguous. V lost 3 bases to trimming and J lost 13 bases, with 13 bases between them. The germline V gene encodes CDR1 SQVTM and CDR2 ANQGSEA. The CDR3 runs to 11 residues. The DNA for the CDR3 is TGCAGCGTTGATGGTTTCTGGGGACAGTTCTTC. Protein sequence: CSVDGFWGQFF.

As concerns this clonotype: A much larger clone is a single base away; this may be a read error. The chain employs TRBV29-1 and TRBJ2-3; D gene uncertain. The CDR3 runs to 12 residues. V lost 6 bases to trimming and J lost 9 bases, with 16 bases between them. The germline V gene has CDR1 SQVTM and CDR2 ANQGSEA. CDR3 amino acids: CSVEDGPETQYF. The DNA of the CDR3 is TGCAGCGTCGAGGACGGTCCTGAGACGCAGTATTTT.